Each of the 27 T cell receptor beta chains below was sequenced from the same sample in a study of beta chain features in type 1 diabetes. The study, taken as a whole, reports: Patients with Type 1 diabetes showed moderately but significantly shorter TCRB CDR3s in all four CD4+ subsets.

These receptors have no known antigen. What was sequenced were expressed TCRB transcripts, since all of the isolated RNA had been reverse transcribed. Libraries were prepared by immunoSEQ multiplex PCR; TCRdb keeps only in-frame clonotypes and omits some of them. The sample has approximately 730,000 clones, roughly an eighth seen once. The sample comprised naive CD4+ T cells from blood. The receptors here all came from a man younger than 35 with type 1 diabetes.

This chain connects TRBV5-1 to TRBJ2-2; TRBD1 is a possible D gene (6 bases). CDR1 is SGHRS, CDR2 YFSETQ, per germline. V lost 4 bases and J lost 1, with 14 bases in between. The CDR3 has 16 residues. The chain's CDR3 is CASSDTGYWNTGELFF. The CDR3 DNA follows: TGCGCCAGCAGCGATACAGGGTACTGGAACACCGGGGAGCTGTTTTTT.

In its sample, this clone was seen a few times. The chain joins TRBV6-5 to TRBJ1-1, with D perhaps matching TRBD1 (5 bases). The germline V gene encodes CDR1 MNHEY and CDR2 SVGAGI. V lost 4 bases and J 4 bases, leaving 16 bases between the germline ends. The CDR3 contains 15 residues. CDR3 in DNA: TGTGCCAGCAGTTTCCAACAGGTTAGGGCCACTGAAGCTTTCTTT. Its protein is CASSFQQVRATEAFF.

This clone has a handful of counts. The J gene is TRBJ2-5, the V gene TRBV28; D not resolved. The CDR3 is 13 amino acids. Germline V gives CDR1 MDHEN, CDR2 SYDVKM. V shed 6 bases and J shed 5 bases, with 13 bases lying between them. CDR3 in DNA: TGTGCCAGCAGGCTTATCAGTTTGGAGACCCAGTACTTC. Translation gives CASRLISLETQYF.

The chain employs TRBV6-1 and TRBJ1-5, with no clear D. Trimming took off 8 bases at V and 2 bases at J, with 16 bases between the two ends. The CDR3 is 15 amino acids. In germline, CDR1 is MNHNS, CDR2 SASEGT. This CDR3 reads CASGDKTWGNQPQHF. DNA of the CDR3: TGTGCCAGCGGCGACAAAACCTGGGGCAATCAGCCCCAGCATTTT.

This clone came up a few times. V and J are TRBV30 and TRBJ1-3; D not certain. V lost 0 bases and J 0 bases, leaving 18 bases between the germline ends. Germline V gene lookup returns CDR1 GTSNPN and CDR2 SVGIG (reference sequence). The CDR3 totals 18 residues. DNA of the CDR3: TGTGCCTGGAGTGTACAAAGGAACAGCCTCAGCTCTGGAAACACCATATATTTT. Amino acid sequence: CAWSVQRNSLSSGNTIYF.

The sample holds a few counts of this clone. V is TRBV29-1 and J is TRBJ1-5; 7 nucleotides align to TRBD1. The germline V gene encodes CDR1 SQVTM and CDR2 ANQGSEA. V shed 1 base and J 9 bases; nucleotides not matched to a gene: 6. This CDR3 spans 13 amino acids. The chain's CDR3 is CSVEGQGQGPQHF. CDR3 DNA: TGCAGCGTTGAAGGACAGGGCCAGGGGCCCCAGCATTTT.

This clone showed up just a few times. This sample includes further DNA sequences coding for the same CDR3. This chain links TRBV18 with TRBJ1-1; 7 nucleotides agree with TRBD1. The germline V gene has CDR1 KGHSH and CDR2 LQKENI. This CDR3 is 13 amino acids long. V shed 6 bases and J 3 bases; nucleotides not matched to a gene: 4. The CDR3 region has the DNA TGTGCCAGCTCCCCAGGGGGGGACACTGAAGCTTTCTTT. It is translated as CASSPGGDTEAFF.

This clone was seen more than once but under ten times. CDR3: CASSAKTAYNSPLHF. In DNA form, the CDR3 reads TGTGCCAGCAGCGCCAAGACAGCATATAATTCACCCCTCCACTTT. The chain employs TRBV7-3 and TRBJ1-6; D may be TRBD1 (5 bases). The CDR3 length is 15 residues. Germline V CDR1 and CDR2: SGHTA, FQGTGA. The V and J ends lost 5 bases and 4 bases respectively, with 12 bases between them.

J is TRBJ1-1 and V is TRBV7-9; tentatively, D is TRBD1 (6 bases). The V end lost 5 bases, the J end lost 3 bases, and 13 bases lay between the germline ends. Germline assignment: CDR1 SEHNR and CDR2 FQNEAQ (reference sequence). The CDR3 is made up of 14 amino acids. The CDR3 DNA is TGTGCCAGCAGCGAGACGGGGGCCTACACTGAAGCTTTCTTT. It yields the protein CASSETGAYTEAFF. Looking up the rest from reference TRBV7-9 and TRBJ1-1 gives the full variable domain: DTGVSQNPRHKITKRGQNVTFRCDPISEHNRLYWYRQTLGQGPEFLTYFQNEAQLEKSRLLSDRFSAERPKGSFSTLEIQRTEQGDSAMYLCASSETGAYTEAFFGQGTRLTVV.

This chain links TRBV7-9 with TRBJ2-7; D unresolved. Germline CDR1 is SEHNR and CDR2 is FQNEAQ (reference sequence). V was clipped by 0 bases and J by 3 bases, with 6 bases between them. CDR3 size: 13 residues. The CDR3 loop is CASSLAPHYEQYF. DNA for the CDR3: TGTGCCAGCAGCTTAGCGCCCCACTACGAGCAGTACTTC.

This CDR3 reads CATSREGRGRVGELFF. The CDR3 DNA sequence: TGTGCCACCAGCAGAGAAGGCAGGGGGCGCGTCGGGGAGCTGTTTTTT. This chain joins TRBV15 and TRBJ2-2; TRBD1 aligns across 8 bases. CDR3 length: 16 residues. The J segment lost 7 bases and the V segment lost 0 bases, leaving 7 bases of the junction unmatched. CDR1 and CDR2 (germline): LNHNV, YYDKDF (reference sequence). The whole variable domain, remainder taken from reference TRBV15 and TRBJ2-2, is DAMVIQNPRYQVTQFGKPVTLSCSQTLNHNVMYWYQQKSSQAPKLLFHYYDKDFNNEADTPDNFQSRRPNTSFCFLDIRSPGLGDTAMYLCATSREGRGRVGELFFGEGSRLTVL.

In its sample, this clone was seen a few times. This chain uses TRBV6-1 with TRBJ2-5, with a tentative D call TRBD1 (5 bases). The CDR3 extends over 13 amino acids. Germline lookup yields CDR1 MNHNS and CDR2 SASEGT. V lost 10 bases to trimming and J lost 5 bases, with 17 bases between them. CDR3 DNA sequence: TGTGCCACCACAGGTGGTGCCGGGGAGACCCAGTACTTC. It codes for CATTGGAGETQYF.

This clone was picked up a small number of times. This rearrangement joins TRBV7-2 to TRBJ1-5, with unresolved D. V lost 2 bases and J lost 4, with 12 bases in between. The CDR3 has 15 amino acids. Germline V gives CDR1 SGHTA, CDR2 FQGNSA. CDR3 bases: TGTGCCAGCAGCTTATTCTGGGCCCAAAATCAGCCCCAGCATTTT. Protein sequence: CASSLFWAQNQPQHF.

A few counts support this clone. This chain links TRBV28 with TRBJ2-1, with D possibly TRBD2 on 5 matching bases. This CDR3 is built from 13 residues. Germline assignment: CDR1 MDHEN and CDR2 SYDVKM. The CDR3 protein is CCSRPPGNYEQFF. For the CDR3, the DNA is TGTTGCTCCCGACCCCCCGGGAACTATGAGCAGTTCTTC.

The chain carries TRBV30 and TRBJ1-5, with 9 bases matching TRBD1. There are 13 residues in the CDR3. The V segment lost 1 base and the J segment 7 bases; nucleotides outside the gene matches: 2. Germline-derived CDR1 and CDR2 are GTSNPN and SVGIG (reference sequence). For the CDR3, the DNA is TGTGCCTGGAGTGCCGGACAGGGGCAGCCCCAGCATTTT. Translation: CAWSAGQGQPQHF.

The rearrangement joins TRBV5-1 to TRBJ2-1; D gene uncertain. Germline CDR1 reads SGHRS; CDR2 reads YFSETQ. Trimming removed 1 base at V and 0 bases at J, with 11 bases between. The CDR3 contains 16 residues. Written as DNA, the CDR3 is TGCGCCAGCAGCTTGCAAGGTCAGAGCTCCTACAATGAGCAGTTCTTC. This gives the protein CASSLQGQSSYNEQFF.

J is TRBJ1-6 and V is TRBV15; D is undetermined. V was shortened by 0 bases and J by 8 bases, with 8 bases between the two germline ends. This CDR3 spans 14 amino acids. Germline CDR1 is LNHNV and CDR2 is YYDKDF (reference sequence). This CDR3 reads CATSRDLGDSPLHF. In nucleotides, the CDR3 is TGTGCCACCAGCAGAGATCTTGGGGATTCACCCCTCCACTTT.

CDR3 region: CASSLGTGEGGYTF. CDR3 DNA: TGCGCCAGCAGCTTGGGGACAGGGGAAGGTGGCTACACCTTC. The chain couples TRBV5-1 to TRBJ1-2, with 9 bases fitting TRBD1. V gave up 0 bases and J gave up 7 bases; unmatched junction bases: 4. The germline gives CDR1 SGHRS, CDR2 YFSETQ. This CDR3 region has 14 residues.

This clone was counted only a few times. The chain links TRBV27 to TRBJ2-2; D gene ambiguous. V lost 1 base, J lost 3 bases, and 6 bases lay in between. This CDR3 has 14 residues. CDR1 and CDR2 (germline): MNHEY, SMNVEV (reference sequence). The CDR3 protein is CASSLWRDTGELFF. The CDR3 DNA sequence: TGTGCCAGCAGTTTATGGCGCGACACCGGGGAGCTGTTTTTT.

This clone was observed a handful of times. The chain employs TRBV4-2 and TRBJ2-7, with TRBD1 as a possible D gene (5 bases). CDR1 is LGHNA, CDR2 YNFKEQ, per germline. This CDR3 has 13 residues. Trimming stripped 3 bases from V and 4 bases from J, with 10 bases between. This CDR3 is CASSQARGYEQYF. CDR3 sequence (DNA): TGTGCCAGCAGCCAGGCTAGGGGATACGAGCAGTACTTC.

There are a few counts of this clone. The chain recombines TRBV11-2 with TRBJ2-5; TRBD1 might be the D (6 bases). The germline V and J ends were trimmed by 4 bases and 4 bases, with 16 bases remaining between them. This CDR3 spans 15 amino acids. Germline loops: CDR1 SGHAT, CDR2 FQNNGV. The CDR3 protein is CASSSPRRQAETQYF. In nucleotides, the CDR3 is TGTGCCAGCAGCTCCCCGCGCCGACAGGCAGAGACCCAGTACTTC.

This clone was recorded a few times. J is TRBJ2-7 and V is TRBV29-1, with TRBD2 as a possible D gene (6 bases). CDR3 length: 14 residues. Germline V gene sequence: CDR1 SQVTM, CDR2 ANQGSEA. V dropped 7 bases and J dropped 0 bases, with 16 bases sitting between them. CDR3 in DNA: TGCAGCGCCTCCGCGGGGTCGAGCTCCTACGAGCAGTACTTC. Translation: CSASAGSSSYEQYF.

This clone appeared a few times. This sequence joins TRBV5-6 and TRBJ1-1, with no clear D. The germline gives CDR1 SGHDT, CDR2 YYEEEE. The CDR3 extends over 13 amino acids. Deletions cut 0 bases from V and 1 base from J, with 4 bases between. The CDR3 DNA is TGTGCCAGCAGCTTGGCGCGGAACACTGAAGCTTTCTTT. Amino acids: CASSLARNTEAFF.

This clone was counted a few times. The CDR3 DNA is TGTGCCAGCAGTGAAAGGGAGAGGCAGCCCCAGCATTTT. Amino acid sequence: CASSERERQPQHF. This chain links TRBV6-1 with TRBJ1-5, with D unclear. V lost 2 bases to trimming and J lost 7 bases, with 9 bases between them. Germline V gene sequence: CDR1 MNHNS, CDR2 SASEGT. The CDR3 has 13 residues.

J is TRBJ1-1 and V is TRBV6-1; D unclear. The germline V gene encodes CDR1 MNHNS and CDR2 SASEGT. The CDR3 covers 14 residues. Trimming removed 3 bases from V and 1 base from J, with 9 bases in between. The CDR3 DNA reads TGTGCCAGCAGTGAGAAATCGGGGAACACTGAAGCTTTCTTT. It is translated as CASSEKSGNTEAFF.

This clone has more than one count but fewer than ten. The chain is built from TRBV6-1 and TRBJ2-2; TRBD1 matches at 7 bases. This CDR3 contains 15 residues. Germline trimming cut 11 bases from V and 3 bases from J; bases unmatched to any gene: 12. Germline CDR1 reads MNHNS; CDR2 reads SASEGT. In DNA, the CDR3 is TGTGCCGGGAAACTAAGGGGGCCGGACACCGGGGAGCTGTTTTTT. This encodes CAGKLRGPDTGELFF.

J is TRBJ1-2 and V is TRBV11-1; unclear D gene. Trimming stripped 1 base from V and 0 bases from J, with 9 bases between. The CDR3 sequence is 15 residues long. The V gene's germline CDR1 is SGHAT and CDR2 FQDESV (reference sequence). The CDR3 coding sequence is TGTGCCAGCAGCTTAGAAGGGAATCCTAACTATGGCTACACCTTC. Its translation is CASSLEGNPNYGYTF.